The clone carrying this T cell receptor (beta chain) was seen a few times. Its antigen is unknown. There are 15 residues in the CDR3. Germline CDR1 is SEHNR and CDR2 is FQNEAQ (reference sequence). The J segment lost 3 bases and the V segment lost 3 bases, leaving 6 bases of the junction unmatched. The data were obtained in a study of blood T cells in healthy people across ages. Study results and caveats: Percentage of naive T cells showed a strong correlation with TCR beta diversity. Possibly, changes in expanded clonotypes were confounded because donor CMV status was unknown. Estimates drawn from one million T cells were deemed to understate diversity.

A sample-barcoded 5' primer and a J-beta primer mix were used in a second PCR of about 7 to 11 cycles. TCRdb re-derived calls from the 5' RACE reads in MiXCR, one entry per CDR3 protein. This sample has 700,000 to 850,000 distinct CDR3 sequences, with approximately 53% found just once. This sequence joins TRBV7-9 and TRBJ1-2, with 8 bases fitting TRBD1. Sequenced material: blood. This clonotype originated in a man older than 75 in good health. The CDR3 sequence: CASSFGQGLDYGYTF. CDR3 DNA: TGTGCCAGCAGCTTCGGACAGGGTCTGGACTATGGCTACACCTTC.